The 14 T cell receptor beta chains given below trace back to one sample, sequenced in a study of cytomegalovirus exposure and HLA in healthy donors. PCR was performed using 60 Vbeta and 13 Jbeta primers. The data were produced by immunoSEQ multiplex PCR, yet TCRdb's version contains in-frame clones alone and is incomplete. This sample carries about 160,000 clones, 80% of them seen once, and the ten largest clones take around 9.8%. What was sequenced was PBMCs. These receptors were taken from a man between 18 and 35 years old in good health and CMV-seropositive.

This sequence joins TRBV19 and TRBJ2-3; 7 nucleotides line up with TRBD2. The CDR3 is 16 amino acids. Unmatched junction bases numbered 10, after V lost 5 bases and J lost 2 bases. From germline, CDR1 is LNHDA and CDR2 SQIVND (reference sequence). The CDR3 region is CASSARLAPSTDTQYF. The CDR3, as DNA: TGTGCCAGTAGTGCAAGACTAGCCCCTTCCACAGATACGCAGTATTTT.

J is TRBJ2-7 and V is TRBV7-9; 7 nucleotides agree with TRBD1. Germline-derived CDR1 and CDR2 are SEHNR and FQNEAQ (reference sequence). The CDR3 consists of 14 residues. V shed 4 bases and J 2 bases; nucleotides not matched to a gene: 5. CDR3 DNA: TGTGCCAGCAGCTCGTCCGGGACAGCCTACGAGCAGTACTTC. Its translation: CASSSSGTAYEQYF.

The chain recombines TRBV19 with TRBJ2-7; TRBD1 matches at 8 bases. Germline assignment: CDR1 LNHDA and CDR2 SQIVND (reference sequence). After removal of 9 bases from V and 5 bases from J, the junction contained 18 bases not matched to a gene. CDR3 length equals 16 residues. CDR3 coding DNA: TGTGCCAGCTCTGACGAGGGGACAGGAGGGGGTAACGAGCAGTACTTC. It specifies CASSDEGTGGGNEQYF.

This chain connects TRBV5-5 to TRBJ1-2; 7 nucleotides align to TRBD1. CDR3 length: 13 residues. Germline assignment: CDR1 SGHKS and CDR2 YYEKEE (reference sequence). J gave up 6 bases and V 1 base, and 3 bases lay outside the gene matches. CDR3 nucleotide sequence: TGTGCCAGCAGCTTGCGACAGGGTGATGGCTACACCTTC. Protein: CASSLRQGDGYTF.

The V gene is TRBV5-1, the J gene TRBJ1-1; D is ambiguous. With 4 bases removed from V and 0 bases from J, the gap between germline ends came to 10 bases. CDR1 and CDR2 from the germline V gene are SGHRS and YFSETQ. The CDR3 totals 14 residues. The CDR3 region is CASSENQVNTEAFF. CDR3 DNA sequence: TGCGCCAGCAGCGAGAATCAAGTGAACACTGAAGCTTTCTTT.

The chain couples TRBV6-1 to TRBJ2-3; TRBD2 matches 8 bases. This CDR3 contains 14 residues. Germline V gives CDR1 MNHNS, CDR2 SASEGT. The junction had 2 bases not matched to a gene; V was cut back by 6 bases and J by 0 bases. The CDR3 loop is CASSIAGSTDTQYF. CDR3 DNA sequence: TGTGCCAGCAGCATAGCGGGAAGCACAGATACGCAGTATTTT.

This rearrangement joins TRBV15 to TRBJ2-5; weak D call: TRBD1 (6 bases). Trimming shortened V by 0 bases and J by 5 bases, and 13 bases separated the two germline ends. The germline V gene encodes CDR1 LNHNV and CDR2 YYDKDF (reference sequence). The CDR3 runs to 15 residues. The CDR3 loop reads CATSRELGGAETQYF. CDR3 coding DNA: TGTGCCACCAGCAGAGAGCTAGGGGGTGCGGAGACCCAGTACTTC.

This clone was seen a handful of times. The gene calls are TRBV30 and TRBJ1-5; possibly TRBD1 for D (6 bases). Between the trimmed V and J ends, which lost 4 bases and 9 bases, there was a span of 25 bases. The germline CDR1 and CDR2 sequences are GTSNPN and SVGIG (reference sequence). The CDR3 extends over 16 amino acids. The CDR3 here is CAWIIRGPRGARPQHF. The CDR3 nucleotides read TGTGCCTGGATTATCCGCGGCCCCAGGGGCGCAAGGCCCCAGCATTTT.

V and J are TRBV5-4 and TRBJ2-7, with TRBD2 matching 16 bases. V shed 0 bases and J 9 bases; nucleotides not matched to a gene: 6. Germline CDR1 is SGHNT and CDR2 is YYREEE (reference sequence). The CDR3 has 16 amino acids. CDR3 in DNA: TGTGCCAGCAGCTTGGCCGGGACTAGCGGGGGGGCCTCGCAGTACTTC. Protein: CASSLAGTSGGASQYF.

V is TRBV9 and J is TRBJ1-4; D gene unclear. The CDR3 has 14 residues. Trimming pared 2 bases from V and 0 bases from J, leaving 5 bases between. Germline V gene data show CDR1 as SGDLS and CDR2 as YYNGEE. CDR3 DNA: TGTGCCAGCAGCGTCGGTCCAACTAATGAAAAACTGTTTTTT. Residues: CASSVGPTNEKLFF. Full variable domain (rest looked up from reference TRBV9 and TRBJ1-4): DSGVTQTPKHLITATGQRVTLRCSPRSGDLSVYWYQQSLDQGLQFLIQYYNGEERAKGNILERFSAQQFPDLHSELNLSSLELGDSALYFCASSVGPTNEKLFFGSGTQLSVL.

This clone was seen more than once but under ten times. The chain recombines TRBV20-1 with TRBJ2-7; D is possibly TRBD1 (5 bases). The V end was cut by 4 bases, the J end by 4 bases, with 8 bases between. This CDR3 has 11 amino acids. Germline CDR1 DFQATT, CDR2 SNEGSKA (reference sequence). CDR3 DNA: TGCAGTGCTATCGACAGTTACGAGCAGTACTTC. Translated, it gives CSAIDSYEQYF.

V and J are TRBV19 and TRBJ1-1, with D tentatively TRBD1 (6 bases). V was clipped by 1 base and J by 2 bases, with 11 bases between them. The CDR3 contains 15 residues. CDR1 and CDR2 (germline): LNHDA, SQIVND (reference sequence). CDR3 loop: CASSIGRDTNTEAFF. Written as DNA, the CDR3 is TGTGCCAGTAGTATAGGAAGGGACACAAACACTGAAGCTTTCTTT.

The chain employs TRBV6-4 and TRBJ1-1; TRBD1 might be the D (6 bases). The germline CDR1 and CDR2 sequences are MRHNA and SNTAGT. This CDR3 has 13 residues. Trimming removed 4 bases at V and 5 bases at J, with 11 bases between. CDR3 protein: CASSANRVTEAFF. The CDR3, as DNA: TGTGCCAGCAGTGCTAACAGGGTAACTGAAGCTTTCTTT.

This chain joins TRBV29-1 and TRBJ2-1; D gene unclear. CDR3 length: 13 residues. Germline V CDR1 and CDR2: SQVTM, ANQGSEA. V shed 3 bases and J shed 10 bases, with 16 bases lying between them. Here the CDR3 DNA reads TGCAGCGTTGATTTTACCGGAGCAAGAGAGCAGTTCTTC. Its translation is CSVDFTGAREQFF.